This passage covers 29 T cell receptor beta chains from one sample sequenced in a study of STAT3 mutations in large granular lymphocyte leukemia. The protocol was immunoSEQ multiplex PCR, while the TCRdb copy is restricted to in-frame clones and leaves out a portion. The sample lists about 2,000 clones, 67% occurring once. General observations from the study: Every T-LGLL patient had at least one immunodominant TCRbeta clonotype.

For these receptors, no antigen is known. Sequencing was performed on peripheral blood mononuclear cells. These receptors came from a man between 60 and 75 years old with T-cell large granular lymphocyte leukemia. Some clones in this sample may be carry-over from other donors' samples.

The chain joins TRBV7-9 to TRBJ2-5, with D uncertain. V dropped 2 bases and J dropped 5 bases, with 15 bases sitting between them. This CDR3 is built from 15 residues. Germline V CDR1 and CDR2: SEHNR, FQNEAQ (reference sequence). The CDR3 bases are TGTGCCAGCAGCTTATTACTCAGTGAGGAGGAGACCCAGTACTTC. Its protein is CASSLLLSEEETQYF.

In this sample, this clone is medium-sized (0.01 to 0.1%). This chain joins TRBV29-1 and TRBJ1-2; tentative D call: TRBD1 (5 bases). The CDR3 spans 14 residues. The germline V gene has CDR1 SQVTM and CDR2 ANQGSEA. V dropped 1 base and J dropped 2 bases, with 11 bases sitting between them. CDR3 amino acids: CSVEVARANYGYTF. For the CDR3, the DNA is TGCAGCGTTGAAGTTGCCAGGGCAAACTATGGCTACACCTTC. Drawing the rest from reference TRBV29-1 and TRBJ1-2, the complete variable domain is SAVISQKPSRDICQRGTSLTIQCQVDSQVTMMFWYRQQPGQSLTLIATANQGSEATYESGFVIDKFPISRPNLTFSTLTVSNMSPEDSSIYLCSVEVARANYGYTFGSGTRLTVV.

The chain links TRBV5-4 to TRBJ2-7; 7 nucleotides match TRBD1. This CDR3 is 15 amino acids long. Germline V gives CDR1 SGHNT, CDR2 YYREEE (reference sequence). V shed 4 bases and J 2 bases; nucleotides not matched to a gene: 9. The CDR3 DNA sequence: TGTGCCAGCAGCCCGAGGGGTCAGGGGGCCTACGAGCAGTACTTC. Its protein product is CASSPRGQGAYEQYF.

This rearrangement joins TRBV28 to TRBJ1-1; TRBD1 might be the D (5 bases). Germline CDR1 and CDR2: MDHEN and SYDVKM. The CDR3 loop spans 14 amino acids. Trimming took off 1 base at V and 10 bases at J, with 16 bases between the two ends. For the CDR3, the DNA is TGTGCCAGCAGTTTATTAGGGGACGGGAGGGGAGCTTTCTTT. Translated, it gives CASSLLGDGRGAFF.

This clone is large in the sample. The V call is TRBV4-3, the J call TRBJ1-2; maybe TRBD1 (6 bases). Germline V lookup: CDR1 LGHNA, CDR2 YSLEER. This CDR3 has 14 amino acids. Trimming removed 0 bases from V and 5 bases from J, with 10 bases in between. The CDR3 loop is CASSQETGLYGYTF. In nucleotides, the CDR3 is TGCGCCAGCAGCCAAGAGACAGGATTATATGGCTACACCTTC.

The CDR3 bases are TGTGCCAGCAGCTTAGGTGGAGGTACTGAAGCTTTCTTT. Its protein is CASSLGGGTEAFF. V and J are TRBV7-9 and TRBJ1-1; D unresolved. Germline CDR1 SEHNR, CDR2 FQNEAQ (reference sequence). Between the trimmed V and J ends, which lost 1 base and 5 bases, there was a span of 8 bases. The CDR3 is 13 amino acids. Supplemented by reference TRBV7-9 and TRBJ1-1, the full variable domain reads DTGVSQNPRHKITKRGQNVTFRCDPISEHNRLYWYRQTLGQGPEFLTYFQNEAQLEKSRLLSDRFSAERPKGSFSTLEIQRTEQGDSAMYLCASSLGGGTEAFFGQGTRLTVV.

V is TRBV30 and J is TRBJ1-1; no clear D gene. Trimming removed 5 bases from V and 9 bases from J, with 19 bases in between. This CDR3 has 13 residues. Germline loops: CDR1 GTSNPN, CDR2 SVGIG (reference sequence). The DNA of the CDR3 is TGTGCCTGGCAGGTTGCGGCTTTAGGGAAAGCTTTCTTT. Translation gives CAWQVAALGKAFF.

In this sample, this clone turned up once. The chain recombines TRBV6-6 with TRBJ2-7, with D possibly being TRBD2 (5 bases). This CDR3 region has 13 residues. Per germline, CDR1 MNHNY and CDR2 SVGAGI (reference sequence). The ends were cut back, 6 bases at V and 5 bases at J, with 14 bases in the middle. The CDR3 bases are TGTGCCAGCAGCCTACCTCCGGGGAACGAGCAGTACTTC. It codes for CASSLPPGNEQYF.

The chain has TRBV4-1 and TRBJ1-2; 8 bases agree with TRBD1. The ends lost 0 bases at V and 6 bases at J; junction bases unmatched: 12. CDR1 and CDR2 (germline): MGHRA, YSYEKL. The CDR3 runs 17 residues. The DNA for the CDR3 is TGCGCCAGCAGCCAAGATGATTGGACAGGGTTGGTCGATGGCTACACCTTC. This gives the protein CASSQDDWTGLVDGYTF.

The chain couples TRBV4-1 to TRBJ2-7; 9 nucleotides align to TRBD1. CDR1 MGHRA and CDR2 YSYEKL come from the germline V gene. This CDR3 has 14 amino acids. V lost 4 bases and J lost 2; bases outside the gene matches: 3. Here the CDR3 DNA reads TGCGCCAGCAGCCGGGACAGGGACCCCTACGAGCAGTACTTC. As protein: CASSRDRDPYEQYF.

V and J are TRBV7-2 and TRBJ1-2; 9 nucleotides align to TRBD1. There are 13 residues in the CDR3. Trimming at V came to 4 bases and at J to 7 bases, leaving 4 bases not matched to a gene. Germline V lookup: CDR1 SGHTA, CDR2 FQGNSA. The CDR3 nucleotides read TGTGCCAGCAGCTCGGGACAGGGAACTGGCTACACCTTC. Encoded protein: CASSSGQGTGYTF.

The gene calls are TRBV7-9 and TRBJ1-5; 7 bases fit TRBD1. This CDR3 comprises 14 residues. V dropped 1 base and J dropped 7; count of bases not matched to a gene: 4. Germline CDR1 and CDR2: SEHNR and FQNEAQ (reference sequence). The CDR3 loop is CASSLGAGGQPQHF. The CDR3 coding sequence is TGTGCCAGCAGCTTAGGTGCAGGGGGGCAGCCCCAGCATTTT.

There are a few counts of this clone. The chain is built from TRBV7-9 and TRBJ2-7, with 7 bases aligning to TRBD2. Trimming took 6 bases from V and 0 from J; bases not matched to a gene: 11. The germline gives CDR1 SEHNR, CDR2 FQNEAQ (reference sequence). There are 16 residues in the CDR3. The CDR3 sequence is CASRAGVTESSYEQYF. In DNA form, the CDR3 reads TGTGCCAGCAGGGCGGGGGTAACGGAGAGCTCCTACGAGCAGTACTTC.

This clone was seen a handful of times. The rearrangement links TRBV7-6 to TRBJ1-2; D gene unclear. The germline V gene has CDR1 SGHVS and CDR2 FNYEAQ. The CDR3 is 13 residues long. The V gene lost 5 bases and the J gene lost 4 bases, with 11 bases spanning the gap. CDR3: CASSPADGYGYTF. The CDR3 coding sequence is TGTGCCAGCAGCCCAGCAGACGGCTATGGCTACACCTTC. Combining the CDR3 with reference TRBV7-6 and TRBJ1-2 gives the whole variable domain GAGVSQSPRYKVTKRGQDVALRCDPISGHVSLYWYRQALGQGPEFLTYFNYEAQQDKSGLPNDRFSAERPEGSISTLTIQRTEQRDSAMYRCASSPADGYGYTFGSGTRLTVV.

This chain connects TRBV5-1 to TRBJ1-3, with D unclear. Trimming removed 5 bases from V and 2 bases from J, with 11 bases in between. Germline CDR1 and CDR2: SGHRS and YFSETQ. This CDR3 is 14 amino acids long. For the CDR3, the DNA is TGCGCCAGCAGTGAAGGGAGGCCTGGAAACACCATATATTTT. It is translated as CASSEGRPGNTIYF.

CDR3 in amino acids: CASSRSPGGATYGYTF. CDR3 DNA sequence: TGTGCCAGCAGCCGATCCCCAGGGGGCGCAACTTATGGCTACACCTTC. This chain joins TRBV5-4 and TRBJ1-2, with 8 bases aligning to TRBD1. Germline V gives CDR1 SGHNT, CDR2 YYREEE (reference sequence). J gave up 5 bases and V 4 bases, and 13 bases lay outside the gene matches. The CDR3 totals 16 residues. The variable domain in full, with the rest retrieved from reference TRBV5-4 and TRBJ1-2, is ETGVTQSPTHLIKTRGQQVTLRCSSQSGHNTVSWYQQALGQGPQFIFQYYREEENGRGNFPPRFSGLQFPNYSSELNVNALELDDSALYLCASSRSPGGATYGYTFGSGTRLTVV.

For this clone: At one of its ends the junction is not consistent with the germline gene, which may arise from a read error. The CDR3 DNA is TGTGCTAGCAGCCCGGGACAGACGGGGGAGACCCAGTACTTC. This encodes CASSPGQTGETQYF. The V call is TRBV7-7, the J call TRBJ2-5; 7 bases align to TRBD1. CDR3 length: 14 residues. Germline V lookup: CDR1 SSHAT, CDR2 FNYEAQ (reference sequence).

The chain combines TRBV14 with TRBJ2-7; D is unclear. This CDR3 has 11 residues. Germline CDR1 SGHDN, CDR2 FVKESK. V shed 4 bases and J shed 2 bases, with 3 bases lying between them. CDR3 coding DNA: TGTGCCAGCAGCCGAGCCTACGAGCAGTACTTC. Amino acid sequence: CASSRAYEQYF. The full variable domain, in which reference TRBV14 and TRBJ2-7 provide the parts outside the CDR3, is EAGVTQFPSHSVIEKGQTVTLRCDPISGHDNLYWYRRVMGKEIKFLLHFVKESKQDESGMPNNRFLAERTGGTYSTLKVQPAELEDSGVYFCASSRAYEQYFGPGTRLTVT.

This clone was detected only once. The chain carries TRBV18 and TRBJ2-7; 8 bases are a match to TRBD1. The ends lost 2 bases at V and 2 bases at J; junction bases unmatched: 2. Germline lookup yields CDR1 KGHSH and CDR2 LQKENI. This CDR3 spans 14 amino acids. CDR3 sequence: CASSPGTGPYEQYF. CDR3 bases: TGTGCCAGCTCACCAGGGACAGGTCCCTACGAGCAGTACTTC.

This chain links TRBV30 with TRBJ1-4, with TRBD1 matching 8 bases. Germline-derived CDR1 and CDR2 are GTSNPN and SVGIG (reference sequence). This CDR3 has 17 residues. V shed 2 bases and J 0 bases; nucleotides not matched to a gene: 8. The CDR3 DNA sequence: TGTGCCTGGAGTAGGGACAGGCTAAGAGCAACTAATGAAAAACTGTTTTTT. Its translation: CAWSRDRLRATNEKLFF. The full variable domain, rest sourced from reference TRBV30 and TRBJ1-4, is SQTIHQWPATLVQPVGSPLSLECTVEGTSNPNLYWYRQAAGRGLQLLFYSVGIGQISSEVPQNLSASRPQDRQFILSSKKLLLSDSGFYLCAWSRDRLRATNEKLFFGSGTQLSVL.

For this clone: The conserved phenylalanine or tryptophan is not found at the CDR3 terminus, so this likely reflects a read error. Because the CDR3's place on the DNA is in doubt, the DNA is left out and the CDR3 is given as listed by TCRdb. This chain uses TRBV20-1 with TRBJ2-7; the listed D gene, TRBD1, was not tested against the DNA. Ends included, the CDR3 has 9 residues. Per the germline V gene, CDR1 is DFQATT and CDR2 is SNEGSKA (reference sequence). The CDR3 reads CSARRWGAG.

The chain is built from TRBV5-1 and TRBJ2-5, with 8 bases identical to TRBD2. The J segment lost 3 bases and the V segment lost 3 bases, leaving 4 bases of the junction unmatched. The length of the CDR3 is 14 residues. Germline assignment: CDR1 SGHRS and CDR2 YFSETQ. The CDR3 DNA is TGCGCCAGCAGCTACGGACTAGCTGAAGAGACCCAGTACTTC. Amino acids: CASSYGLAEETQYF.

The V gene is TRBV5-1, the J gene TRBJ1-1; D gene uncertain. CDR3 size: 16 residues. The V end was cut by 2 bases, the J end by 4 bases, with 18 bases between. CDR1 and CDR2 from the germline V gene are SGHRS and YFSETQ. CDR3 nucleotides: TGCGCCAGCAGCTTATTTGGTTCGGATGGCGGCACTGAAGCTTTCTTT. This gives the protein CASSLFGSDGGTEAFF. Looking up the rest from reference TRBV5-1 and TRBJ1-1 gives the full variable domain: KAGVTQTPRYLIKTRGQQVTLSCSPISGHRSVSWYQQTPGQGLQFLFEYFSETQRNKGNFPGRFSGRQFSNSRSEMNVSTLELGDSALYLCASSLFGSDGGTEAFFGQGTRLTVV.

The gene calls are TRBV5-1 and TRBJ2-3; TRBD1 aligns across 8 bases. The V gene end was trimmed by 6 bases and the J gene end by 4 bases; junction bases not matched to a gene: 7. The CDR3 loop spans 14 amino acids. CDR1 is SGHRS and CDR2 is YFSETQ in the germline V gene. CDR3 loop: CASKPDRASDTQYF. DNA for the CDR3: TGCGCCAGCAAGCCGGACAGGGCATCAGATACGCAGTATTTT.

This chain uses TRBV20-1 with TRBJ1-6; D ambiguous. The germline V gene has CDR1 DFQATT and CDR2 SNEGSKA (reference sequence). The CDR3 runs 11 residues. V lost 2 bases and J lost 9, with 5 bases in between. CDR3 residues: CSARSGSPLHF. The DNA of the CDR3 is TGCAGTGCTAGAAGCGGTTCACCCCTCCACTTT.

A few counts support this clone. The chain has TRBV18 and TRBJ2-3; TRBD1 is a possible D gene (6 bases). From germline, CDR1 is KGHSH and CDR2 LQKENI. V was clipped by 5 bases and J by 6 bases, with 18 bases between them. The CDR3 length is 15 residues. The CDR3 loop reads CASSGAQGTVDTQYF. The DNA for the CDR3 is TGTGCCAGCTCAGGGGCCCAGGGGACCGTCGATACGCAGTATTTT.

The CDR3 bases are TGTGCCAGCAGCTTAGTTGGCGATGAGCAGTTCTTC. Translation gives CASSLVGDEQFF. V gene TRBV7-9 combines with J gene TRBJ2-1; D is uncertain. This CDR3 is built from 12 residues. CDR1 and CDR2 from the germline V gene are SEHNR and FQNEAQ (reference sequence). V gave up 1 base and J gave up 8 bases, with 6 bases separating them.

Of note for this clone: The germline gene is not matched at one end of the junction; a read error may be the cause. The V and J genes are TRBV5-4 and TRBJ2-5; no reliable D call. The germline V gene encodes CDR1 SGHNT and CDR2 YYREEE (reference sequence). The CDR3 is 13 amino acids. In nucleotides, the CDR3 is TGTGCCAGCAGCCTCGACAACCAGGAGACCCAGTACTTC. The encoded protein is CASSLDNQETQYF.

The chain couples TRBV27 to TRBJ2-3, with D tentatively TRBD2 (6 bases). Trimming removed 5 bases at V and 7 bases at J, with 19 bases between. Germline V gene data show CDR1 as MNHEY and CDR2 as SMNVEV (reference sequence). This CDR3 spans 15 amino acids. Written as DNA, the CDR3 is TGTGCCAGCAGTCCCTTCGGAGGGGCGCGGAATACGCAGTATTTT. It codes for CASSPFGGARNTQYF.